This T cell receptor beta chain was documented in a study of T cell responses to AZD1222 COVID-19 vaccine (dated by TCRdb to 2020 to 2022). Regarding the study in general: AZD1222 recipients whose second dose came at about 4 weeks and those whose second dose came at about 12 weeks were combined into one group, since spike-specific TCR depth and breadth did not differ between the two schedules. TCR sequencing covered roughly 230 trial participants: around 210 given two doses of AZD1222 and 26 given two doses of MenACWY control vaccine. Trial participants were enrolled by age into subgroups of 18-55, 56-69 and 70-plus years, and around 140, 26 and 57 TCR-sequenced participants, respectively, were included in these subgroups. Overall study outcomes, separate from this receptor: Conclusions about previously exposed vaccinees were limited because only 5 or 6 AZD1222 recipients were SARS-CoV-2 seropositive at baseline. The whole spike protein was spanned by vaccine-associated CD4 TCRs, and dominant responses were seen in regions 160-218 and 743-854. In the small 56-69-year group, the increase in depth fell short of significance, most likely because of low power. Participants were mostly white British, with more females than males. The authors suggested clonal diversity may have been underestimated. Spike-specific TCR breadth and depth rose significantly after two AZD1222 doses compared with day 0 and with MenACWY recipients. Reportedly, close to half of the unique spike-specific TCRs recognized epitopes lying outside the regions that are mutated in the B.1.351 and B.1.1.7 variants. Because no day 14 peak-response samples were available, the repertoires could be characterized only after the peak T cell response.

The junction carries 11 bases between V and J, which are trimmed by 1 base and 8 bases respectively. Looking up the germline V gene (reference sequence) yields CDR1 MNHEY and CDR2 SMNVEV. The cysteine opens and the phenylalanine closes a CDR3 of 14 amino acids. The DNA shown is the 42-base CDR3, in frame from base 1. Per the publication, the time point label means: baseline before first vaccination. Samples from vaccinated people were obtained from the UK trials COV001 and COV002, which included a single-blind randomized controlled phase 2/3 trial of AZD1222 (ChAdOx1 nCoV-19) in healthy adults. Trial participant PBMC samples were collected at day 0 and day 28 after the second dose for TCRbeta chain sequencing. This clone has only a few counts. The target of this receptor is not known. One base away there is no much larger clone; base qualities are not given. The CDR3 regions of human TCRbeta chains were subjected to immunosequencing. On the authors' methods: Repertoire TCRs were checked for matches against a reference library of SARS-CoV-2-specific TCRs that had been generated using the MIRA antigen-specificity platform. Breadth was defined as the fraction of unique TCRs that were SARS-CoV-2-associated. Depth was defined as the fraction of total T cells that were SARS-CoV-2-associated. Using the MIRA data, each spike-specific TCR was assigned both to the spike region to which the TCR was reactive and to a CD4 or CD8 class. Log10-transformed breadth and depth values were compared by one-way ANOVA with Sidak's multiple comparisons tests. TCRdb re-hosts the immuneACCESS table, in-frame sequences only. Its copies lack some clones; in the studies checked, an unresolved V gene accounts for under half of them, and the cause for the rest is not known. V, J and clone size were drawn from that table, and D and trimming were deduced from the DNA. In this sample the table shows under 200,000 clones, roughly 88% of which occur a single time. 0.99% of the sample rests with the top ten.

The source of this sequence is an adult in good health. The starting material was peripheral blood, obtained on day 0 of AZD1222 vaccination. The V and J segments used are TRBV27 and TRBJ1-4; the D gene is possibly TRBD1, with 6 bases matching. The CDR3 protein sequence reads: CASSLLPGEEKLFF. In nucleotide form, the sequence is TGTGCCAGCAGTTTATTGCCAGGGGAAGAAAAACTGTTTTTT. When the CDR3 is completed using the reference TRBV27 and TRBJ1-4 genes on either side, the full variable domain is EAQVTQNPRYLITVTGKKLTVTCSQNMNHEYMSWYRQDPGLGLRQIYYSMNVEVTDKGDVPEGYKVSRKEKRNFPLILESPSPNQTSLYFCASSLLPGEEKLFFGSGTQLSVL.